One sample yielded the 28 T cell receptor beta chains listed below, sequenced in a study of PD-L1 blockade in urothelial cancer (dated by TCRdb to 2015 to 2018). The library was obtained by the immunoSEQ multiplex PCR assay. Not all clones reach the TCRdb copy of this immuneACCESS table, which keeps in-frame sequences only. Checked studies attribute under half of the gap to unresolved V genes and leave the rest unexplained. This sample comprises about 52,000 clones, roughly 77% of them detected only once. The top ten constitute approximately 3.3% of the sample. Sequencing used PBMCs, obtained around atezolizumab (anti-PD-L1) treatment. The receptors were sampled from a man aged 65-85 years with urothelial cancer.

This clone was observed once. The V call is TRBV7-2, the J call TRBJ1-3; possibly TRBD1 for D (5 bases). Trimming took 2 bases from V and 0 from J, leaving 14 bases between them. Looked up from germline, CDR1 is SGHTA and CDR2 is FQGNSA. The CDR3 spans 17 residues. As DNA, the CDR3 is TGTGCCAGCAGCTTACAAGCGACAGTGGGCTCTGGAAACACCATATATTTT. Amino acids: CASSLQATVGSGNTIYF.

The V gene is TRBV27, the J gene TRBJ2-2; 9 bases are shared with TRBD1. This CDR3 has 16 amino acids. Germline CDR1 and CDR2: MNHEY and SMNVEV (reference sequence). J lost 6 bases, V lost 2 bases, and 7 bases had no gene match. CDR3: CASSLITGTGPGELFF. In DNA form, the CDR3 reads TGTGCCAGCAGTTTAATCACCGGGACAGGGCCCGGGGAGCTGTTTTTT.

This chain joins TRBV6-6 and TRBJ1-5; 8 nucleotides match TRBD1. Germline lookup yields CDR1 MNHNY and CDR2 SVGAGI (reference sequence). V dropped 6 bases and J dropped 5; count of bases not matched to a gene: 3. This CDR3 is 13 amino acids long. The CDR3 loop reads CASREQGDQPQHF. CDR3 bases: TGTGCCAGCAGGGAACAGGGGGATCAGCCCCAGCATTTT.

This chain links TRBV11-2 with TRBJ2-5, with a possible D match to TRBD1 (5 bases). The CDR3 length is 16 residues. Germline V gene sequence: CDR1 SGHAT, CDR2 FQNNGV. V shed 3 bases and J shed 5 bases, with 19 bases lying between them. DNA for the CDR3: TGTGCCAGCAGCTTCCTTCGCCAGGGCGGTACCGAGACCCAGTACTTC. Translated, it gives CASSFLRQGGTETQYF.

The rearrangement joins TRBV27 to TRBJ2-7; 8 bases agree with TRBD2. Germline CDR1 reads MNHEY; CDR2 reads SMNVEV (reference sequence). The CDR3 is 14 amino acids. J was trimmed by 2 bases and V by 2 bases; bases with no gene match: 2. CDR3 sequence: CASSLRGGTYEQYF. CDR3 DNA: TGTGCCAGCAGTTTACGGGGGGGGACCTACGAGCAGTACTTC.

The V gene is TRBV9, the J gene TRBJ1-1, with D maybe TRBD1 (5 bases). The ends were cut back, 4 bases at V and 5 bases at J, with 12 bases in the middle. Germline CDR1 SGDLS, CDR2 YYNGEE. This CDR3 is 13 amino acids long. The CDR3 DNA reads TGTGCCAGCAGCCTCAAAGGGGATACTGAAGCTTTCTTT. This encodes CASSLKGDTEAFF.

CDR3 protein: CASSLVARDYEQYF. CDR3 bases: TGTGCCAGCAGCTTAGTCGCCAGGGACTACGAGCAGTACTTC. This chain uses TRBV7-2 with TRBJ2-7; a possible D gene is TRBD1 (5 bases). This CDR3 has 14 residues. The V and J ends lost 1 base and 3 bases respectively, with 10 bases between them. CDR1 is SGHTA and CDR2 is FQGNSA in the germline V gene.

The V gene is TRBV28, the J gene TRBJ2-7; TRBD1 matches 8 bases. Germline V CDR1 and CDR2: MDHEN, SYDVKM. V trimming: 2 bases; J trimming: 7 bases; junction bases outside the gene matches: 7. There are 14 residues in the CDR3. The CDR3: CASSLTGGRIEQYF. The CDR3 DNA follows: TGTGCCAGCAGTTTAACAGGGGGGCGGATTGAGCAGTACTTC.

J is TRBJ2-3 and V is TRBV2; no definite D call. This CDR3 contains 14 residues. The germline V and J ends were trimmed by 2 bases and 2 bases, with 8 bases remaining between them. Germline CDR1 reads SNHLY; CDR2 reads FYNNEI. For the CDR3, the DNA is TGTGCCAGCAGTGAACTCTCTTACACAGATACGCAGTATTTT. It translates to CASSELSYTDTQYF.

This clone came up a few times. This chain uses TRBV6-6 with TRBJ1-5; D possibly corresponds to TRBD1 (6 bases). Germline-derived CDR1 and CDR2 are MNHNY and SVGAGI (reference sequence). The CDR3 has 15 amino acids. Trimming removed 2 bases from V and 7 bases from J, with 15 bases in between. For the CDR3, the DNA is TGTGCCAGCAGTTACGGGGGGGGGCAGAGCCAGCCCCAGCATTTT. Amino acid sequence: CASSYGGGQSQPQHF.

This clone was seen a single time. The rearrangement uses TRBV1 and TRBJ2-1; TRBD2, the D gene given by the table, was not confirmed from the DNA. TRBV1 is a documented pseudogene. The CDR3 runs 16 residues. The CDR3 coding sequence is TGCACCAGCAGCCCCGAGCGGGAGGGAAACTACAATGAGCAGTTCTTC. It specifies CTSSPEREGNYNEQFF.

The chain couples TRBV11-2 to TRBJ1-2; D may be TRBD1 (6 bases). The CDR3 totals 13 residues. CDR1 is SGHAT, CDR2 FQNNGV, per germline. V lost 4 bases to trimming and J lost 9 bases, with 15 bases between them. The CDR3 loop reads CASSSKQGMSYTF. The CDR3 DNA sequence: TGTGCCAGCAGCTCTAAACAGGGTATGAGCTACACCTTC.

The rearrangement joins TRBV7-9 to TRBJ1-5, with 7 bases lining up with TRBD1. Germline loops: CDR1 SEHNR, CDR2 FQNEAQ (reference sequence). This CDR3 region has 15 residues. With V trimmed by 4 bases and J by 7 bases, 10 bases remained unmatched. The DNA for the CDR3 is TGTGCCAGCAGCTCCACCGAAGGCAGGGGGCAGCCCCAGCATTTT. Translated, it gives CASSSTEGRGQPQHF.

The chain carries TRBV4-1 and TRBJ1-5, with a weak D call TRBD1 (6 bases). This CDR3 region has 17 residues. V dropped 0 bases and J dropped 5 bases, with 17 bases sitting between them. Germline V CDR1 and CDR2: MGHRA, YSYEKL. CDR3 in DNA: TGCGCCAGCAGCCAAGATGGGGCAACAGGGTTTCATCAGCCCCAGCATTTT. Its protein product is CASSQDGATGFHQPQHF.

The chain recombines TRBV2 with TRBJ2-3; 7 bases match TRBD2. V lost 8 bases and J lost 2; bases outside the gene matches: 4. CDR3 length: 13 residues. Germline lookup yields CDR1 SNHLY and CDR2 FYNNEI. This CDR3 is CASGGDFTDTQYF. In DNA, the CDR3 is TGTGCCAGCGGGGGGGACTTCACAGATACGCAGTATTTT.

A remark on this clone: The identical CDR3 is also encoded by other nucleotide sequences in the sample. CDR3 sequence reads: CASSLASAGGQETQYF. Here the CDR3 DNA reads TGTGCCAGCAGCTTAGCGTCTGCGGGAGGCCAAGAGACCCAGTACTTC. The chain couples TRBV7-2 to TRBJ2-5; 8 bases are shared with TRBD2. Germline CDR1 is SGHTA and CDR2 is FQGNSA. Unmatched junction bases numbered 4, after V lost 0 bases and J lost 1 base. The CDR3 spans 16 residues.

This clone was seen only once. The rearrangement links TRBV28 to TRBJ2-7; weak D call: TRBD1 (6 bases). CDR1 MDHEN and CDR2 SYDVKM come from the germline V gene. This CDR3 region has 14 residues. V was trimmed by 5 bases and J by 5 bases, leaving 16 bases between them. CDR3 in DNA: TGTGCCAGCAGTCCAAACAGGGTTAGCGACGAGCAGTACTTC. It encodes CASSPNRVSDEQYF.

This chain uses TRBV14 with TRBJ2-1, with D possibly TRBD2 on 6 matching bases. The CDR3 totals 14 residues. The germline V and J ends were trimmed by 5 bases and 9 bases, with 17 bases remaining between them. Germline CDR1 is SGHDN and CDR2 is FVKESK. The DNA for the CDR3 is TGTGCCAGCAGCTTCGGGTCTCTGCGGGGTGAGCAGTTCTTC. Its protein is CASSFGSLRGEQFF.

This clone was seen a single time. The chain uses TRBV11-3 and TRBJ2-1, with D possibly being TRBD1 (5 bases). Germline CDR1 SGHNT, CDR2 YENEEA. The CDR3 has 13 amino acids. V lost 3 bases to trimming and J lost 5 bases, with 8 bases between them. The CDR3 protein is CASSLGRNNEQFF. CDR3 bases: TGTGCCAGCAGCTTGGGGCGGAACAATGAGCAGTTCTTC.

The chain combines TRBV27 with TRBJ2-7; 13 bases fit TRBD2. Germline V CDR1 and CDR2: MNHEY, SMNVEV (reference sequence). CDR3 length: 13 amino acids. The V segment lost 11 bases and the J segment 6 bases; nucleotides outside the gene matches: 7. DNA of the CDR3: TGTGCCTCTCGGACTAGCGGGAGTGCCGAGCAGTACTTC. Translated: CASRTSGSAEQYF.

V usage is TRBV27 and J usage is TRBJ2-6; 8 bases are a match to TRBD1. Looked up from germline, CDR1 is MNHEY and CDR2 is SMNVEV (reference sequence). V gave up 4 bases and J gave up 2 bases; unmatched junction bases: 1. The CDR3 consists of 15 residues. The CDR3 region is CASSSRGPGANVLTF. As DNA, the CDR3 is TGTGCCAGCAGTTCCAGGGGGCCTGGGGCCAACGTCCTGACTTTC.

This chain links TRBV19 with TRBJ2-1; possible D gene TRBD2, 5 bases. There are 14 residues in the CDR3. V was trimmed by 4 bases and J by 6 bases, leaving 13 bases between them. Germline CDR1 reads LNHDA; CDR2 reads SQIVND (reference sequence). This chain's CDR3 is CASSTRRVSNEQFF. As DNA, the CDR3 is TGTGCCAGTAGTACTCGGCGGGTTAGCAATGAGCAGTTCTTC.

This clone appeared a single time. V and J are TRBV11-2 and TRBJ1-1; TRBD1 matches at 7 bases. Germline V gives CDR1 SGHAT, CDR2 FQNNGV. CDR3 length: 14 residues. The J segment lost 5 bases and the V segment lost 4 bases, leaving 7 bases of the junction unmatched. The CDR3 sequence: CASSYRTGETEAFF. The CDR3 bases are TGTGCCAGCAGCTACCGGACAGGTGAAACTGAAGCTTTCTTT.

The V call is TRBV18, the J call TRBJ2-7; TRBD1 matches 7 bases. CDR1 KGHSH and CDR2 LQKENI come from the germline V gene. CDR3 length: 15 amino acids. Trimming removed 3 bases from V and 11 bases from J; junction bases left unmatched: 16. CDR3 sequence (DNA): TGTGCCAGCTCACCGGGTACAGGGGTACTATGGGAAAAGTACTTC. Protein sequence: CASSPGTGVLWEKYF.

V gene TRBV2 combines with J gene TRBJ1-5, with a possible D match to TRBD1 (5 bases). CDR3 size: 17 residues. Looked up from germline, CDR1 is SNHLY and CDR2 is FYNNEI. The V end was cut by 0 bases, the J end by 2 bases, with 14 bases between. The CDR3 loop reads CASSEAGGYVGNQPQHF. The CDR3 bases are TGTGCCAGCAGTGAAGCGGGGGGGTATGTAGGCAATCAGCCCCAGCATTTT. The variable domain in full, completed from reference TRBV2 and TRBJ1-5, reads EPEVTQTPSHQVTQMGQEVILRCVPISNHLYFYWYRQILGQKVEFLVSFYNNEISEKSEIFDDQFSVERPDGSNFTLKIRSTKLEDSAMYFCASSEAGGYVGNQPQHFGDGTRLSIL.

The V and J genes are TRBV13 and TRBJ2-5; 9 positions agree with TRBD1. The CDR3 sequence is 18 residues long. Germline assignment: CDR1 PRHDT and CDR2 FYEKMQ (reference sequence). With 0 bases clipped from V and 0 bases from J, the junction kept 8 bases outside the gene matches. Here the CDR3 reads CASSLGAGQGPNQETQYF. DNA for the CDR3: TGTGCCAGCAGCTTAGGGGCCGGACAGGGGCCCAACCAAGAGACCCAGTACTTC.

This clone was found a few times. The chain links TRBV6-1 to TRBJ2-7; D unresolved. The CDR3 length is 14 residues. Deletions cut 8 bases from V and 1 base from J, with 15 bases between. Looked up from germline, CDR1 is MNHNS and CDR2 is SASEGT. CDR3 loop: CASLGQAKSYEQYF. The CDR3 nucleotides read TGTGCCAGCCTTGGGCAAGCCAAATCCTACGAGCAGTACTTC.

The chain joins TRBV2 to TRBJ1-1; 8 positions match TRBD1. V gave up 9 bases and J gave up 3 bases; unmatched junction bases: 6. The CDR3 has 13 amino acids. Germline lookup yields CDR1 SNHLY and CDR2 FYNNEI. The CDR3 protein is CASTGGQDTEAFF. Written as DNA, the CDR3 is TGTGCCAGTACAGGGGGACAAGACACTGAAGCTTTCTTT.